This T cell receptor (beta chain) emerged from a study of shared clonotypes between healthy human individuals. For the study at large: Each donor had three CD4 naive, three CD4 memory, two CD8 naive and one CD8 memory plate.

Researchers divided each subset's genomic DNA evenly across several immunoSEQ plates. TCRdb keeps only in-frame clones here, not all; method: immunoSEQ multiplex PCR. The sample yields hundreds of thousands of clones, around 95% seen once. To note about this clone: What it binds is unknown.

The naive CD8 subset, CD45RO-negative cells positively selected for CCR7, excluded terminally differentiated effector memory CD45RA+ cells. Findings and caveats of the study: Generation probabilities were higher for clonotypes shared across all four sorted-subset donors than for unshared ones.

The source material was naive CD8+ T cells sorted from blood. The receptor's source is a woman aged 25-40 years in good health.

CDR3 sequence: CASSLRQGPGNEQFF. CDR3 sequence (DNA): TGTGCCAGCAGCCTCCGACAGGGTCCAGGCAATGAGCAGTTCTTC. The chain couples TRBV7-9 to TRBJ2-1, with TRBD1 identical over 7 bases. Germline V gives CDR1 SEHNR, CDR2 FQNEAQ (reference sequence). V trimming: 5 bases; J trimming: 6 bases; junction bases outside the gene matches: 10. This CDR3 comprises 15 residues.